The 30 T cell receptor beta chains in this list originate from one sample, sequenced in a study of T cells in Graves' hyperthyroidism and ophthalmopathy. RNA transcripts were the template for amplifying TCR beta CDR3 regions. In the first-round RT-PCR of the TCR CDR3, the HTBI primer set was used. TCRdb processed the multiplex PCR reads anew with MiXCR; each CDR3 protein has one entry. The sample lists hundreds of thousands of distinct CDR3 sequences; over 11% were seen once. The sequencing input was blood. Receptors were obtained from a woman in her twenties or thirties with Graves' hyperthyroidism that later progressed to Graves' ophthalmopathy.

The chain joins TRBV29-1 to TRBJ2-1; TRBD1 matches 10 bases. The CDR3 spans 14 residues. With V trimmed by 6 bases and J by 6 bases, 8 bases remained unmatched. Germline V gene data show CDR1 as SQVTM and CDR2 as ANQGSEA. CDR3 in DNA: TGCAGCGTCGGCGGACAGGGGGATGTCAATGAGCAGTTCTTC. It is translated as CSVGGQGDVNEQFF.

This chain joins TRBV5-8 and TRBJ1-5; 9 bases agree with TRBD1. Germline trimming cut 4 bases from V and 7 bases from J; bases unmatched to any gene: 12. The CDR3 length is 16 residues. Germline lookup yields CDR1 SGHTS and CDR2 YDEGEE. The CDR3: CASSPLGDRDRQPQHF. CDR3 DNA: TGTGCCAGCAGCCCCCTGGGGGACAGGGATAGGCAGCCCCAGCATTTT.

J is TRBJ2-7 and V is TRBV5-1; 10 bases line up with TRBD1. The CDR3 totals 13 residues. Germline V gene sequence: CDR1 SGHRS, CDR2 YFSETQ. J lost 5 bases, V lost 7 bases, and 6 bases had no gene match. Written as DNA, the CDR3 is TGCGCCAGCGGGACAGGGGCGGCGAACGAGCAGTACTTC. This codes for CASGTGAANEQYF.

The sample holds many counts of this clonotype. V gene TRBV2 combines with J gene TRBJ2-7, with 7 bases aligning to TRBD2. The germline V gene encodes CDR1 SNHLY and CDR2 FYNNEI. The CDR3 spans 14 residues. The V and J ends lost 4 bases and 7 bases, in that order; junction bases with no gene match: 10. The CDR3 protein is CASSAERGQVEQYF. The CDR3 nucleotides read TGTGCCAGCAGTGCCGAGCGGGGCCAGGTTGAGCAGTACTTC.

This clonotype was recorded many times. This chain joins TRBV2 and TRBJ2-1, with no clear D. Trimming pared 9 bases from V and 0 bases from J, leaving 15 bases between. Germline V gene lookup returns CDR1 SNHLY and CDR2 FYNNEI. This CDR3 is built from 15 residues. As DNA, the CDR3 is TGTGCCAGTTTTTTTAACCGAAGCTCCTACAATGAGCAGTTCTTC. This codes for CASFFNRSSYNEQFF.

The chain joins TRBV18 to TRBJ1-1; TRBD1 might be the D (6 bases). Between the trimmed V and J ends, which lost 6 bases and 4 bases, there was a span of 21 bases. Germline-derived CDR1 and CDR2 are KGHSH and LQKENI. The CDR3 totals 16 residues. CDR3 region: CASSTNGGGRGTEAFF. DNA of the CDR3: TGTGCCAGCTCGACGAACGGCGGGGGGCGGGGCACTGAAGCTTTCTTT.

A word on this clonotype: A read error may explain this, as a much larger clone is one base away. The chain recombines TRBV7-3 with TRBJ2-7; TRBD1 might be the D (6 bases). The CDR3 is 13 residues long. Trimming pared 0 bases from V and 7 bases from J, leaving 10 bases between. Germline CDR1 is SGHTA and CDR2 is FQGTGA. CDR3 loop: CASSLTYRDEQYF. CDR3 sequence (DNA): TGTGCCAGCAGCTTAACGTACAGGGATGAGCAGTACTTC.

This clonotype showed up just a few times. The V and J genes are TRBV11-2 and TRBJ2-2; 8 bases map to TRBD1. The CDR3 contains 17 residues. Germline CDR1 SGHAT, CDR2 FQNNGV. After removal of 5 bases from V and 5 bases from J, the junction contained 13 bases not matched to a gene. The CDR3 region is CASSDIWQGARTGELFF. The DNA for the CDR3 is TGTGCCAGCAGCGATATATGGCAGGGGGCTAGAACCGGGGAGCTGTTTTTT.

This clonotype was seen a handful of times. Since a much larger clone is just one base distant, this may be a read error. The chain employs TRBV11-2 and TRBJ1-5; 7 bases agree with TRBD1. This CDR3 is built from 14 residues. V lost 5 bases and J lost 7; bases outside the gene matches: 8. Germline CDR1 and CDR2: SGHAT and FQNNGV. Here the CDR3 reads CASSGAGGGQPQHF. CDR3 nucleotides: TGTGCCAGCAGCGGGGCAGGGGGAGGGCAGCCCCAGCATTTT.

This clonotype has at least ten counts. V and J are TRBV12-3 or TRBV12-4 and TRBJ2-5; maybe TRBD1 (8 bases). This CDR3 region has 14 residues. V lost 6 bases and J lost 4, with 15 bases in between. The CDR3 bases are TGTGCCAGCAGGCCTACAGGGGGGGGAGAGACCCAGTACTTC. Translating gives CASRPTGGGETQYF.

This rearrangement joins TRBV19 to TRBJ2-1; D might be TRBD2 (7 bases). CDR1 is LNHDA, CDR2 SQIVND, per germline (reference sequence). The CDR3 loop spans 15 amino acids. Between the trimmed V and J ends, which lost 4 bases and 4 bases, there was a span of 14 bases. This CDR3 reads CASSRGPRGYNEQFF. CDR3 DNA sequence: TGTGCCAGTAGTAGGGGGCCGCGGGGGTACAATGAGCAGTTCTTC. The whole variable domain, remainder taken from reference TRBV19 and TRBJ2-1, is DGGITQSPKYLFRKEGQNVTLSCEQNLNHDAMYWYRQDPGQGLRLIYYSQIVNDFQKGDIAEGYSVSREKKESFPLTVTSAQKNPTAFYLCASSRGPRGYNEQFFGPGTRLTVL.

This clonotype appeared a few times. The chain employs TRBV20-1 and TRBJ2-7; D not certain. Germline V lookup: CDR1 DFQATT, CDR2 SNEGSKA (reference sequence). Trimming cost V 4 bases and J 2 bases, with 12 bases left between them. The length of the CDR3 is 13 residues. Here the CDR3 reads CSATTTGTYEQYF. CDR3 coding DNA: TGCAGTGCTACAACAACTGGGACCTACGAGCAGTACTTC.

About this clonotype itself: A much larger clone differs by one base, so this may be a read error. DNA for the CDR3: TGTGCCAGCGGCTTGTCTGGCACGCTGTATGGGGATACGCAGTATTTT. Residues: CASGLSGTLYGDTQYF. The chain is built from TRBV5-5 and TRBJ2-3; no reliable D call. Germline CDR1 is SGHKS and CDR2 is YYEKEE (reference sequence). The CDR3 loop spans 16 amino acids.

This clonotype was observed many times. V usage is TRBV3-1 and J usage is TRBJ1-1; possible D gene TRBD1, 5 bases. The CDR3 is made up of 14 amino acids. Deletions cut 5 bases from V and 5 bases from J, with 15 bases between. From germline, CDR1 is LGHDT and CDR2 YNNKEL (reference sequence). This CDR3 reads CASSNRGEGTEAFF. CDR3 DNA: TGTGCCAGCAGCAACCGGGGGGAGGGAACTGAAGCTTTCTTT.

At least ten counts were recorded for this clonotype. The chain employs TRBV15 and TRBJ2-2; 7 nucleotides agree with TRBD2. The V and J ends lost 8 bases and 2 bases, in that order; junction bases with no gene match: 5. The germline V gene encodes CDR1 LNHNV and CDR2 YYDKDF (reference sequence). CDR3 length equals 14 residues. The DNA for the CDR3 is TGTGCCACCCAAAGCGGGACTAACACCGGGGAGCTGTTTTTT. Its translation is CATQSGTNTGELFF. Supplemented by reference TRBV15 and TRBJ2-2, the full variable domain reads DAMVIQNPRYQVTQFGKPVTLSCSQTLNHNVMYWYQQKSSQAPKLLFHYYDKDFNNEADTPDNFQSRRPNTSFCFLDIRSPGLGDTAMYLCATQSGTNTGELFFGEGSRLTVL.

The chain combines TRBV5-5 with TRBJ2-2; no clear D. This CDR3 is 18 amino acids long. Trimming shortened V by 3 bases and J by 0 bases, and 18 bases separated the two germline ends. Germline CDR1 is SGHKS and CDR2 is YYEKEE (reference sequence). Here the CDR3 DNA reads TGTGCCAGCAGCTATAAGTTCCTGGAACTAACGAACACCGGGGAGCTGTTTTTT. Translating gives CASSYKFLELTNTGELFF.

This chain uses TRBV10-3 with TRBJ1-2; no clear D gene. CDR1 and CDR2 from the germline V gene are ENHRY and SYGVKD. Trimming shortened V by 0 bases and J by 0 bases, and 5 bases separated the two germline ends. The CDR3 is 14 amino acids. The CDR3 here is CAISESRANYGYTF. Written as DNA, the CDR3 is TGTGCCATCAGTGAGTCGAGGGCTAACTATGGCTACACCTTC.

This clonotype came up a few times. A single base separates this from a much larger clone, so it may be a read error. V gene TRBV20-1 combines with J gene TRBJ2-7; D might be TRBD1 or TRBD2, each matching 7 bases. There are 18 residues in the CDR3. The V gene's germline CDR1 is DFQATT and CDR2 SNEGSKA (reference sequence). The V and J ends lost 0 bases and 6 bases respectively, with 27 bases between them. CDR3 protein: CSARDGGSGSGGGTEQYF. CDR3 sequence (DNA): TGCAGTGCTAGAGATGGCGGGAGCGGGTCAGGGGGAGGGACCGAGCAGTACTTC.

This clonotype was recorded at least ten times. The chain employs TRBV19 and TRBJ2-5, with 7 bases lining up with TRBD2. The J segment lost 4 bases and the V segment lost 3 bases, leaving 8 bases of the junction unmatched. Germline CDR1 reads LNHDA; CDR2 reads SQIVND (reference sequence). This CDR3 has 15 residues. Written as DNA, the CDR3 is TGTGCCAGTAGTATTGCACCGGGAGGAGGAGAGACCCAGTACTTC. This gives the protein CASSIAPGGGETQYF.

The sample holds many counts of this clonotype. The rearrangement joins TRBV2 to TRBJ1-6; 9 bases align to TRBD1. The CDR3 consists of 14 residues. The germline CDR1 and CDR2 sequences are SNHLY and FYNNEI. V trimming: 9 bases; J trimming: 7 bases; junction bases outside the gene matches: 7. The CDR3 DNA follows: TGTGCCAGTGGGACAGGGCGGGGAAATTCACCCCTCCACTTT. Protein: CASGTGRGNSPLHF.

Concerning this clonotype: With a much larger clone just one base away, this may be a read error. The chain recombines TRBV9 with TRBJ2-7; a possible D gene is TRBD2 (6 bases). The J call is uncertain, as TRBJ2-1 better fits the DNA end. The CDR3 is made up of 13 amino acids. Germline CDR1 is SGDLS and CDR2 is YYNGEE. The CDR3: CASSQGTSYEQFF. In DNA, the CDR3 is TGTGCCAGCAGCCAAGGGACTTCCTACGAGCAGTTCTTC.

This clonotype was counted ten times or more. V usage is TRBV12-3 or TRBV12-4 and J usage is TRBJ1-4; D perhaps matches TRBD1 (5 bases). V was trimmed by 4 bases and J by 1 base, leaving 7 bases between them. The CDR3 contains 14 residues. The CDR3 nucleotides read TGTGCCAGCAGTTCTACAGGAACTAATGAAAAACTGTTTTTT. Encoded protein: CASSSTGTNEKLFF.

The V gene is TRBV20-1, the J gene TRBJ1-1; the D gene is possibly TRBD1 (6 bases). Trimming took off 2 bases at V and 2 bases at J, with 15 bases between the two ends. The germline V gene encodes CDR1 DFQATT and CDR2 SNEGSKA (reference sequence). This CDR3 has 15 amino acids. The CDR3 bases are TGCAGTGCTAGATTGGGGGGCGCTCGTAACACTGAAGCTTTCTTT. Translating gives CSARLGGARNTEAFF.

This clonotype was counted at least ten times. This rearrangement joins TRBV28 to TRBJ2-1; D is perhaps TRBD2 (6 bases). This CDR3 comprises 17 residues. Trimming removed 3 bases from V and 5 bases from J, with 20 bases in between. Germline V CDR1 and CDR2: MDHEN, SYDVKM. DNA for the CDR3: TGTGCCAGCAGTTTCTCCCCGCACGGGACTGGAGACAATGAGCAGTTCTTC. This translates into CASSFSPHGTGDNEQFF.

This clonotype was detected ten times or more. The V gene is TRBV28, the J gene TRBJ2-7, with 8 bases aligning to TRBD1. Unmatched junction bases numbered 4, after V lost 6 bases and J lost 0 bases. The CDR3 totals 14 residues. The germline gives CDR1 MDHEN, CDR2 SYDVKM. Written as DNA, the CDR3 is TGTGCCAGCAGACCAGGGGGCGCCTCCTACGAGCAGTACTTC. Translation gives CASRPGGASYEQYF. Full variable domain (remainder filled in from reference TRBV28 and TRBJ2-7): DVKVTQSSRYLVKRTGEKVFLECVQDMDHENMFWYRQDPGLGLRLIYFSYDVKMKEKGDIPEGYSVSREKKERFSLILESASTNQTSMYLCASRPGGASYEQYFGPGTRLTVT.

The table lists this clonotype with many counts. This chain links TRBV12-3 or TRBV12-4 with TRBJ1-5; TRBD1 matches 7 bases. The CDR3 has 16 residues. V lost 2 bases and J lost 2; bases outside the gene matches: 6. The CDR3 sequence is CASSLSRGLGNQPQHF. The CDR3 DNA sequence: TGTGCCAGCAGTTTAAGTAGGGGGCTCGGCAATCAGCCCCAGCATTTT.

This clonotype showed up just a few times. The chain has TRBV5-1 and TRBJ2-3, with 11 bases identical to TRBD2. Trimming at V came to 2 bases and at J to 4 bases, leaving 3 bases not matched to a gene. CDR3 length: 15 amino acids. Germline CDR1 SGHRS, CDR2 YFSETQ. In DNA, the CDR3 is TGCGCCAGCAGCTTAACTAGCGGGAGTCCAGATACGCAGTATTTT. This translates into CASSLTSGSPDTQYF.

The J gene is TRBJ1-1, the V gene TRBV5-4; D gene ambiguous. The germline gives CDR1 SGHNT, CDR2 YYREEE (reference sequence). Trimming pared 0 bases from V and 3 bases from J, leaving 9 bases between. The CDR3 contains 14 residues. The CDR3 nucleotides are TGTGCCAGCAGCTTGGGGAATGGGGACACTGAAGCTTTCTTT. As protein: CASSLGNGDTEAFF.

V gene TRBV5-6 combines with J gene TRBJ1-2; 8 nucleotides match TRBD1. Germline loops: CDR1 SGHDT, CDR2 YYEEEE. There are 15 residues in the CDR3. V was clipped by 4 bases and J by 4 bases; unmatched bases: 9. CDR3 region: CASSVQGAQGYGYTF. CDR3 DNA: TGTGCCAGCAGCGTGCAGGGGGCTCAGGGCTATGGCTACACCTTC.

This clonotype has ten or more counts. The chain links TRBV30 to TRBJ1-2; D not resolved. V lost 1 base and J lost 3, with 6 bases in between. Germline CDR1 reads GTSNPN; CDR2 reads SVGIG (reference sequence). The CDR3 contains 12 residues. The CDR3: CAWSDSHYGYTF. The CDR3 nucleotides read TGTGCCTGGAGTGACAGCCACTATGGCTACACCTTC.